Following are 15 T cell receptor beta chains from one sample sequenced in a study of OX40 agonist ivuxolimab in advanced cancers. Method: immunoSEQ multiplex PCR; TCRdb's copy keeps in-frame clones and lacks some. The table shows fewer than 90,000 clones, with roughly 89% occurring only once. This specimen consisted of CD4+ or CD8+ T cells sorted from blood, obtained in a trial of the OX40 agonist ivuxolimab. Receptors originate from an adult with an advanced solid tumor such as melanoma, head and neck, liver or kidney cancer.

This chain connects TRBV2 to TRBJ1-5; the D gene is possibly TRBD1 (5 bases). The CDR3 sequence is 15 residues long. V was clipped by 6 bases and J by 4 bases, with 16 bases between them. Per the germline V gene, CDR1 is SNHLY and CDR2 is FYNNEI. CDR3 DNA: TGTGCCAGCAGGCCGGGACTGATGCCGAATCAGCCCCAGCATTTT. It codes for CASRPGLMPNQPQHF.

V and J are TRBV9 and TRBJ2-2; D perhaps matches TRBD1 (5 bases). The V gene's germline CDR1 is SGDLS and CDR2 YYNGEE. The CDR3 totals 14 residues. V lost 0 bases to trimming and J lost 4 bases, with 7 bases between them. Here the CDR3 DNA reads TGTGCCAGCAGCGTAGGCCAGGGCACCGGGGAGCTGTTTTTT. As protein: CASSVGQGTGELFF.

This clone was seen once. The chain links TRBV7-9 to TRBJ1-1, with TRBD1 matching 7 bases. The CDR3 loop spans 14 amino acids. The junction had 4 bases not matched to a gene; V was cut back by 2 bases and J by 4 bases. Germline-derived CDR1 and CDR2 are SEHNR and FQNEAQ (reference sequence). This chain's CDR3 is CASSLQRGPTEAFF. The CDR3 bases are TGTGCCAGCAGCTTACAAAGGGGGCCCACTGAAGCTTTCTTT.

The gene calls are TRBV18 and TRBJ2-1, with D unclear. CDR3 size: 12 residues. The germline CDR1 and CDR2 sequences are KGHSH and LQKENI. V lost 5 bases and J lost 11, with 13 bases in between. The CDR3 reads CASSASGYQQFF. In DNA, the CDR3 is TGTGCCAGCTCAGCCTCCGGGTACCAGCAGTTCTTC.

The chain combines TRBV6-5 with TRBJ1-6; D perhaps matches TRBD1 (6 bases). V shed 0 bases and J shed 7 bases, with 13 bases lying between them. This CDR3 contains 16 residues. In germline, CDR1 is MNHEY, CDR2 SVGAGI. The CDR3 spells CASSYSPGARNSPLHF. The CDR3 DNA sequence: TGTGCCAGCAGTTACTCGCCGGGGGCTCGAAATTCACCCCTCCACTTT.

The chain is built from TRBV6-5 and TRBJ1-2; a possible D gene is TRBD1 (6 bases). Trimming took off 5 bases at V and 7 bases at J, with 17 bases between the two ends. The CDR3 contains 14 residues. Germline loops: CDR1 MNHEY, CDR2 SVGAGI. CDR3 coding DNA: TGTGCCAGCAGTGCGCAGCTACAGGGTTCTGGCTACACCTTC. Its protein product is CASSAQLQGSGYTF.

In this sample, this clone turned up once. V is TRBV11-2 and J is TRBJ1-5, with 7 positions matching TRBD1. Germline lookup yields CDR1 SGHAT and CDR2 FQNNGV. Trimming took 5 bases from V and 2 from J; bases not matched to a gene: 6. CDR3 length: 15 amino acids. The CDR3 reads CASSGNTGGNQPQHF. The CDR3, as DNA: TGTGCCAGCAGCGGGAATACAGGGGGCAATCAGCCCCAGCATTTT.

The chain has TRBV29-1 and TRBJ2-7; the D gene is possibly TRBD1 (5 bases). Germline V CDR1 and CDR2: SQVTM, ANQGSEA. V was pared by 4 bases and J by 2 bases, with 12 bases between. The CDR3 is 13 residues long. CDR3 bases: TGCAGCGTTGGGCAGGGTGAAGCCTACGAGCAGTACTTC. Encoded protein: CSVGQGEAYEQYF.

This clone was detected a few times. The rearrangement links TRBV21-1 to TRBJ1-2. TRBV21-1 is flagged as a pseudogene. The CDR3 has 15 amino acids. CDR3 region: CASSKEGRTPYGYTF. The DNA of the CDR3 is TGTGCCAGCAGCAAAGAAGGCAGAACTCCCTATGGCTACACCTTC.

The V call is TRBV6-5, the J call TRBJ1-6; no clear D gene. Germline loops: CDR1 MNHEY, CDR2 SVGAGI. V lost 2 bases and J lost 7, with 3 bases in between. This CDR3 has 12 amino acids. CDR3 residues: CASSYPNSPLHF. The DNA of the CDR3 is TGTGCCAGCAGTTACCCCAATTCACCCCTCCACTTT.

This clone was counted only a few times. This rearrangement joins TRBV2 to TRBJ1-5; TRBD1 is a possible D gene (5 bases). Trimming left V 6 bases short and J 7 bases short, with 13 bases between. The germline gives CDR1 SNHLY, CDR2 FYNNEI. This CDR3 contains 13 residues. This chain's CDR3 is CASRQDSNQPQHF. The DNA of the CDR3 is TGTGCCAGCAGACAAGACAGTAACCAGCCCCAGCATTTT. Full variable domain (outside the CDR3, taken from reference TRBV2 and TRBJ1-5): EPEVTQTPSHQVTQMGQEVILRCVPISNHLYFYWYRQILGQKVEFLVSFYNNEISEKSEIFDDQFSVERPDGSNFTLKIRSTKLEDSAMYFCASRQDSNQPQHFGDGTRLSIL.

This clone occurred once. The chain recombines TRBV2 with TRBJ2-5, with 7 positions matching TRBD2. This CDR3 contains 13 residues. The J segment lost 2 bases and the V segment lost 6 bases, leaving 3 bases of the junction unmatched. Germline CDR1 is SNHLY and CDR2 is FYNNEI. CDR3: CASRWTSQETQYF. As DNA, the CDR3 is TGTGCCAGCAGGTGGACTAGTCAAGAGACCCAGTACTTC.

The rearrangement joins TRBV7-2 to TRBJ2-1, with TRBD2 matching 9 bases. Per the germline V gene, CDR1 is SGHTA and CDR2 is FQGNSA. The CDR3 spans 16 residues. V shed 0 bases and J 9 bases; nucleotides not matched to a gene: 9. CDR3 sequence reads: CASSLALGGRDGEQFF. In DNA form, the CDR3 reads TGTGCCAGCAGCTTAGCGCTCGGCGGGAGGGACGGTGAGCAGTTCTTC.

This chain connects TRBV2 to TRBJ1-6, with 9 nucleotides matching TRBD1. V dropped 6 bases and J dropped 5; count of bases not matched to a gene: 5. Germline V gene lookup returns CDR1 SNHLY and CDR2 FYNNEI. This CDR3 is 15 amino acids long. The DNA for the CDR3 is TGTGCCAGCAGGAATGACAGGGGGAATAATTCACCCCTCCACTTT. Protein: CASRNDRGNNSPLHF.

The gene calls are TRBV18 and TRBJ2-5; TRBD2 aligns across 10 bases. The CDR3 contains 16 residues. The ends lost 3 bases at V and 4 bases at J; junction bases unmatched: 8. CDR1 and CDR2 (germline): KGHSH, LQKENI. DNA of the CDR3: TGTGCCAGCTCACCTCAGAGCGGGGGGGCCGGAGAGACCCAGTACTTC. Amino acid sequence: CASSPQSGGAGETQYF. Together with reference TRBV18 and TRBJ2-5, the CDR3 gives the full variable domain: NAGVMQNPRHLVRRRGQEARLRCSPMKGHSHVYWYRQLPEEGLKFMVYLQKENIIDESGMPKERFSAEFPKEGPSILRIQQVVRGDSAAYFCASSPQSGGAGETQYFGPGTRLLVL.